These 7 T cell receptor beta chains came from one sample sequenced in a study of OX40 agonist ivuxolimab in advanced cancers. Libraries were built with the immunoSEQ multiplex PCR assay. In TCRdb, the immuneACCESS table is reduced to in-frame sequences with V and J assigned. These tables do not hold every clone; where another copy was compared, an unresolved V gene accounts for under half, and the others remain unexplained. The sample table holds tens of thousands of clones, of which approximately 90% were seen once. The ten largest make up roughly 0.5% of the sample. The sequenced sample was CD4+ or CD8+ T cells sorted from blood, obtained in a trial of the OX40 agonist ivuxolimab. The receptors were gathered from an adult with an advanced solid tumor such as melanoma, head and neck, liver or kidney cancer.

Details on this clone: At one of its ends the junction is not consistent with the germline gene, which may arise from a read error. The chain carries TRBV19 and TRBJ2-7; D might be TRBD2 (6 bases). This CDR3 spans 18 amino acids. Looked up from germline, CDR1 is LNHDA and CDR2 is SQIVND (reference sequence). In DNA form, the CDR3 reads TGTGCCAGCCCTTTCGGTGGACTGGGGACTTCAATTTTCTCCGAGCAGTGCTTC. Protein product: CASPFGGLGTSIFSEQCF.

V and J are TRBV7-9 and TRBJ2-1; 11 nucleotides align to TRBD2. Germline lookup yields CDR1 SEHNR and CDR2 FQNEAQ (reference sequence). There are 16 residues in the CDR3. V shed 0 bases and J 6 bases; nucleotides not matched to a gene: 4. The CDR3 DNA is TGTGCCAGCAGCTTAGCTAGCGGGAGGGGTTCCAATGAGCAGTTCTTC. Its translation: CASSLASGRGSNEQFF. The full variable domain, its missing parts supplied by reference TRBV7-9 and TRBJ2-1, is DTGVSQNPRHKITKRGQNVTFRCDPISEHNRLYWYRQTLGQGPEFLTYFQNEAQLEKSRLLSDRFSAERPKGSFSTLEIQRTEQGDSAMYLCASSLASGRGSNEQFFGPGTRLTVL.

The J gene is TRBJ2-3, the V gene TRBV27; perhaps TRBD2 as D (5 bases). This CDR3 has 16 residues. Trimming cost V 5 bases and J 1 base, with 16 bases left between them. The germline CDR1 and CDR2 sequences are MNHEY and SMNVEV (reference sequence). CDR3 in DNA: TGTGCCAGCAGTCTGCGGACTGTAGGCGGCACAGATACGCAGTATTTT. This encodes CASSLRTVGGTDTQYF.

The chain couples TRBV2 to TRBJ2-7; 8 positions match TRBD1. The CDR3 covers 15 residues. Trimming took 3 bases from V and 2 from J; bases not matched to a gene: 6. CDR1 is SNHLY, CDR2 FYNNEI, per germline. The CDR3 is CASSDGQGVTYEQYF. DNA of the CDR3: TGTGCCAGCAGTGACGGACAGGGTGTGACCTACGAGCAGTACTTC.

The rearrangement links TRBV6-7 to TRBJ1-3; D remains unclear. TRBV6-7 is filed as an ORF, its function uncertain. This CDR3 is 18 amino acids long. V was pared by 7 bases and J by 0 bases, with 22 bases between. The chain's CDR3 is CASIIRGKGGFSGNTIYF. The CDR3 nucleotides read TGTGCCAGCATCATACGGGGAAAGGGAGGTTTCTCTGGAAACACCATATATTTT.

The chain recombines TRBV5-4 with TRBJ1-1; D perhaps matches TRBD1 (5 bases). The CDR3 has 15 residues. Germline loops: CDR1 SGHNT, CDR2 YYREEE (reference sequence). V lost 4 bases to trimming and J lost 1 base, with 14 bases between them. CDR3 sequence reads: CASSGGGWGNTEAFF. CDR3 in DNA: TGTGCCAGCAGCGGGGGTGGTTGGGGGAACACTGAAGCTTTCTTT.

CDR3: CASSLVNEGSRGYTF. Here the CDR3 DNA reads TGTGCCAGCAGCTTGGTTAACGAGGGTTCCCGTGGCTACACCTTC. This chain links TRBV5-4 with TRBJ1-2; no clear D gene. Trimming removed 0 bases at V and 7 bases at J, with 16 bases between. Germline CDR1 SGHNT, CDR2 YYREEE (reference sequence). The CDR3 sequence is 15 residues long. The whole variable domain, remainder taken from reference TRBV5-4 and TRBJ1-2, is ETGVTQSPTHLIKTRGQQVTLRCSSQSGHNTVSWYQQALGQGPQFIFQYYREEENGRGNFPPRFSGLQFPNYSSELNVNALELDDSALYLCASSLVNEGSRGYTFGSGTRLTVV.